This T cell receptor (beta chain) is from a study of cytomegalovirus exposure and HLA in healthy donors. Across the study: An early release of data contained about 85 million unique TCRs, which came from HLA-typed donors. Notes on the study in general: It was reported that TCR beta sequences correctly inferred the HLA-A and HLA-B alleles for most subjects.

To note about this clone: The antigen is undetermined.

Both 60 Vbeta primers and 13 Jbeta primers went into the PCR. Study processing details: Later, 65 million to 85 million unique TCR beta chains were counted in an analysis, and roughly 11 million of them were shared. Clones were read by immunoSEQ multiplex PCR, and TCRdb kept only the in-frame ones, dropping some. The V and J calls and the clone size are those of that table, but D and trimming were determined from the DNA. Of 150,000 to 200,000 clones listed, approximately 84% are singletons. The donors were healthy bone marrow donors. The CDR3 is 15 amino acids. CDR1 is MGHRA and CDR2 is YSYEKL in the germline V gene. Trimming took off 4 bases at V and 4 bases at J, with 16 bases between the two ends.

The TCR comes from a girl under three years old in good health and CMV-seronegative. This chain connects TRBV4-1 to TRBJ1-1; D is undetermined. The sample taken for sequencing was PBMCs. CDR3 region: CASSLSIQVGTEAFF. The CDR3 bases are TGCGCCAGCAGCCTGAGCATCCAGGTAGGCACTGAAGCTTTCTTT.